This T cell receptor beta chain appears in the sequencing data of a study of T cell responses to AZD1222 COVID-19 vaccine. Study in general: The analysis combined second doses at about 4 or about 12 weeks.

Study-wide findings and caveats: Of spike-specific TCRs, nearly half reportedly target regions left unmutated in variants. White British people made up most donors, females outnumbered males, and clonal diversity was possibly underestimated.

In regard to this clone: The antigen is not known. Other DNA variants within this sample encode the same CDR3.

The table came from immunoSEQ multiplex PCR; TCRdb's copy has only in-frame clones and leaves some out. This table has 140,000 or so clones, about 91% appearing once. The ends were cut back, 1 base at V and 0 bases at J, with 8 bases in the middle. Germline V lookup: CDR1 SGHDT, CDR2 YYEEEE. The CDR3 length is 14 residues. The receptor's source is an adult in good health. The rearrangement joins TRBV5-6 to TRBJ2-7; D uncertain. The specimen was peripheral blood, collected on day 0 of AZD1222 vaccination. CDR3 coding DNA: TGTGCCAGCAGCTTGACGGGCAGCTCCTACGAGCAGTACTTC. Protein product: CASSLTGSSYEQYF. Full variable domain (missing parts from reference TRBV5-6 and TRBJ2-7): DAGVTQSPTHLIKTRGQQVTLRCSPKSGHDTVSWYQQALGQGPQFIFQYYEEEERQRGNFPDRFSGHQFPNYSSELNVNALLLGDSALYLCASSLTGSSYEQYFGPGTRLTVT.